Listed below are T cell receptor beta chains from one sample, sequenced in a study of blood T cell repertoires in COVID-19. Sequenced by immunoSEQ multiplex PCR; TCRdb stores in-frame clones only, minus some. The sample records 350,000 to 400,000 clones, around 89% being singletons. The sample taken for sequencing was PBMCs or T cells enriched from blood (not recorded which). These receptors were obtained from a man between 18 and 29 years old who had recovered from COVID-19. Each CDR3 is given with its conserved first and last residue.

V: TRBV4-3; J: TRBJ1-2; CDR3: CASSQVGYSHYGYTF
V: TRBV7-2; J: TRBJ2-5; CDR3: CASSSGTRGRTLQYF
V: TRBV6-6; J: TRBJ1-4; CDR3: CATGLGREYEKLFF
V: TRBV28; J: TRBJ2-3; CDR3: CANPRRGNFTDTQYF
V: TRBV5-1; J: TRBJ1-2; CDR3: CASSRTGGNYGYTF
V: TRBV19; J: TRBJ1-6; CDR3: CASSWTDLNSPLHF
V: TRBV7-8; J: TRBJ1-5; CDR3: CASSFQRGRQPQHF
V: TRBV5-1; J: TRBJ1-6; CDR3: CASSLDPSAGSPLHF
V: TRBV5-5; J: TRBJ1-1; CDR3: CASSATGNTEAFF
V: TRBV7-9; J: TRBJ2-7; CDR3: CASSLGDNSYEQYF
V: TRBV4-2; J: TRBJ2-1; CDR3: CASSRRLSGGRAYNEQFF
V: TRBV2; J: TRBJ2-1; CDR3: CASSELDRQKFF
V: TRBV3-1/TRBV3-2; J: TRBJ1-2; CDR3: CASSQFTGGPYGYTF
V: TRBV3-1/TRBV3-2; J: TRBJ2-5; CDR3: CASSQELRAQYF
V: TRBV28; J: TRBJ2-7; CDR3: CASSSGGTGAYEQYF
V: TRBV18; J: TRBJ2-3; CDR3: CASSTTLASTDTQYF